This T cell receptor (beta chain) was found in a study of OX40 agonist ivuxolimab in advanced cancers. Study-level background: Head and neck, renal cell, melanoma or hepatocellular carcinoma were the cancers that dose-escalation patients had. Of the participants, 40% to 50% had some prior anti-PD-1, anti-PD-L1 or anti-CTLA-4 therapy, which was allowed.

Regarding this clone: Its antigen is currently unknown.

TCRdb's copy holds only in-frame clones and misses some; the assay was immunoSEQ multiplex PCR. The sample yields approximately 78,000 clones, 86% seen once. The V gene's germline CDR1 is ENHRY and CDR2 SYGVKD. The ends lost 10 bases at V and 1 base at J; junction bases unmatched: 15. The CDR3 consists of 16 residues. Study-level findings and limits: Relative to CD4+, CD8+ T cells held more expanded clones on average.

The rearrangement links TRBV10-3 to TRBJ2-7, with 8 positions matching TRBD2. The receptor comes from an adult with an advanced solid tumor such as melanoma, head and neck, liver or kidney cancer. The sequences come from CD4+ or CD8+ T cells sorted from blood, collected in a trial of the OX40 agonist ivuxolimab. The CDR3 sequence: CATTPSPVAGSYEQYF. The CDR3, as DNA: TGTGCCACCACCCCGAGCCCAGTAGCGGGGTCCTACGAGCAGTACTTC.